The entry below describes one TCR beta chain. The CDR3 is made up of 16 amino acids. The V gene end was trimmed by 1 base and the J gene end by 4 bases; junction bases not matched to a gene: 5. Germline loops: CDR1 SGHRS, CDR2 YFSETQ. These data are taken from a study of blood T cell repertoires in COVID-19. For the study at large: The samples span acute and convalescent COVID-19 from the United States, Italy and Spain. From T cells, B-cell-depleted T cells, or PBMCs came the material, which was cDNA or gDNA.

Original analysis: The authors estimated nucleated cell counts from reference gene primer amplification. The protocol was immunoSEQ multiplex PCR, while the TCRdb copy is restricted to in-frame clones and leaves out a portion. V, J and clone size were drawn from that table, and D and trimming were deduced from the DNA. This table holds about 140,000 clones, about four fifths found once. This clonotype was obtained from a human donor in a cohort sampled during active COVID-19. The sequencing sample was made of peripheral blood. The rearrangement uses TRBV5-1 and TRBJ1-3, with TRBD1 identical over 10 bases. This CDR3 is CASSLSGTGDGNTIYF. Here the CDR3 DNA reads TGCGCCAGCAGCTTGTCCGGGACAGGGGACGGAAACACCATATATTTT.